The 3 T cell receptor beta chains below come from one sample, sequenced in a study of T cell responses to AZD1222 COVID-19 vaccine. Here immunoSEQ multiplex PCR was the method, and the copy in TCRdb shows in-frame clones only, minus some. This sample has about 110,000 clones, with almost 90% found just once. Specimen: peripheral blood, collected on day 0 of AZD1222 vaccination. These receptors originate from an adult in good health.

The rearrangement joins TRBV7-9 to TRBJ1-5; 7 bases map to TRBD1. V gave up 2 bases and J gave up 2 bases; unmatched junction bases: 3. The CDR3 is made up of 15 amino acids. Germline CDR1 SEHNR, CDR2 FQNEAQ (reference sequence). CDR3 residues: CASSLSQGGNQPQHF. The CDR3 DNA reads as TGTGCCAGCAGCTTAAGCCAGGGGGGCAATCAGCCCCAGCATTTT.

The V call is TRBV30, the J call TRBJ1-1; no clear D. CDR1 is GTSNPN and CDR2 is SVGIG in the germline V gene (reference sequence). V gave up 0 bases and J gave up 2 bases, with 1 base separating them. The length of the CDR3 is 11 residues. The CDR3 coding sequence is TGTGCCTGGAGTGTAAACACTGAAGCTTTCTTT. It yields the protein CAWSVNTEAFF.

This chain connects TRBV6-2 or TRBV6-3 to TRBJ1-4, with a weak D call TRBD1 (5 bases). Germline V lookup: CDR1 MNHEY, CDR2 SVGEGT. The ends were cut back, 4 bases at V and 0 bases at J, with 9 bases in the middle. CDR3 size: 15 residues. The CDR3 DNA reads TGTGCCAGCAGTTCCGGGGGAACAACTAATGAAAAACTGTTTTTT. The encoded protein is CASSSGGTTNEKLFF.